The present T cell receptor beta chain was sequenced within a study of early stage breast cancer tumors. About the study: Among about twelve ER+/PR+/HER2- tumors, eight were ductal, four lobular. Each sample averaged roughly 10-fold read coverage.

This clone was counted a few times. Its matching antigen is unknown. The V and J ends lost 0 bases and 3 bases, in that order; junction bases with no gene match: 5. Germline-derived CDR1 and CDR2 are PRHDT and FYEKMQ (reference sequence). This CDR3 is 15 amino acids long. Study-level findings and limits: Bulk DNA sequencing of unsorted cells missed chain pairing and markers. Compared with adjacent normal breast tissue, tumors showed about 2.5-fold greater T cell density and higher clonality.

Assay: immunoSEQ multiplex PCR; the TCRdb copy retains only in-frame clones and omits some. This table has about 70,000 clones, over 80% appearing once. The sequenced material came from blood. The rearrangement joins TRBV13 to TRBJ2-7, with 7 bases lining up with TRBD2. The origin of this receptor is a person in their 40s with breast cancer. The chain's CDR3 is CASSLGRGSIYEQYF. As DNA, the CDR3 is TGTGCCAGCAGCTTAGGTCGCGGGAGTATCTACGAGCAGTACTTC.